One TCR beta chain is described in this entry. The sample belongs to a study of CD8+ T cells in alopecia areata. The researchers isolated CD4+ and CD8+ T cells from PBMCs by sorting. Sequencing used cDNA as its template, made by extracting RNA and reverse transcribing it. The method was immunoSEQ multiplex PCR; TCRdb's version includes in-frame clones alone and lacks a portion of them. This sample carries tens of thousands of clones, roughly 51% of them seen once, and the ten largest clones take roughly 5.6%. The CDR3 covers 19 residues. Looked up from germline, CDR1 is SGHDT and CDR2 is YYEEEE. The J segment lost 5 bases and the V segment lost 2 bases, leaving 13 bases of the junction unmatched.

Sequencing used NKG2D-high CD8+ T cells sorted from blood. V usage is TRBV5-6 and J usage is TRBJ2-1; 13 bases line up with TRBD2. The sequence derives from a human donor with alopecia areata. This CDR3 is CASSFGTGLAGVEDNEQFF. CDR3 DNA sequence: TGTGCCAGCAGCTTTGGAACCGGACTAGCGGGAGTTGAGGACAATGAGCAGTTCTTC.